Sequencing of this TCR beta chain was carried out in a study of blood T cell repertoires in COVID-19. Looking at the study overall: COVID-19 samples from acute and convalescent phases originated in the United States, Italy and Spain. In each case, the material was cDNA or gDNA derived from T cells, B-cell-depleted T cells, or PBMCs.

In the authors' workflow: Reference gene primer amplification gave estimated nucleated cell counts. The table came from immunoSEQ multiplex PCR; TCRdb's copy has only in-frame clones and leaves some out. The V and J calls and the clone size are those of that table, but D and trimming were determined from the DNA. The sample has around 180,000 clones; roughly 80% are singletons. V trimming: 2 bases; J trimming: 7 bases; junction bases outside the gene matches: 5. The CDR3 loop spans 15 amino acids. Germline assignment: CDR1 MNHEY and CDR2 SMNVEV (reference sequence). Sample: peripheral blood. The sequence was collected from a woman aged 25 to 39 with acute or convalescent COVID-19. J is TRBJ2-1 and V is TRBV27, with 10 bases that match TRBD2. CDR3 sequence: CASSLKGLALNEQFF. CDR3 sequence (DNA): TGTGCCAGCAGTTTAAAGGGACTAGCGTTGAATGAGCAGTTCTTC.